Following are 18 T cell receptor beta chains from one sample sequenced in a study of cytomegalovirus exposure and HLA in healthy donors. PCR involved 60 Vbeta and 13 Jbeta primers. This table comes from immunoSEQ multiplex PCR, and its TCRdb copy is limited to in-frame clones, with some not included. In the table there are some 170,000 clones, roughly 80% of which are singletons. The sequenced material came from PBMCs. These receptors all stem from a man aged 45 to 65 in good health and CMV-seropositive.

Turning to this clone: Germline is not matched at one junction end, which may reflect a read error. The rearrangement joins TRBV7-7 to TRBJ2-1; D is unclear. Germline values: CDR1 SSHAT, CDR2 FNYEAQ (reference sequence). This CDR3 is built from 14 residues. The CDR3 is CASSLHPRYNEQFF. The CDR3 DNA follows: TGTGCTAGCAGCTTACACCCGAGATACAATGAGCAGTTCTTC.

The gene calls are TRBV28 and TRBJ2-4; TRBD2 matches at 7 bases. The germline V gene has CDR1 MDHEN and CDR2 SYDVKM. The V and J ends lost 4 bases and 1 base, in that order; junction bases with no gene match: 7. This CDR3 comprises 16 residues. The CDR3 loop reads CASSSGGGWAKNIQYF. The CDR3 DNA sequence: TGTGCCAGCAGTTCGGGGGGAGGGTGGGCCAAAAACATTCAGTACTTC.

This clone was counted between two and nine times. The V and J genes are TRBV18 and TRBJ2-1, with 9 positions matching TRBD2. Trimming removed 2 bases from V and 4 bases from J; junction bases left unmatched: 6. This CDR3 region has 16 residues. The V gene's germline CDR1 is KGHSH and CDR2 LQKENI. The CDR3 DNA reads TGTGCCAGCTCACCATTGCGGGGGGGCGCGTACAATGAGCAGTTCTTC. Protein product: CASSPLRGGAYNEQFF.

J is TRBJ2-7 and V is TRBV11-1; D is possibly TRBD2 (6 bases). The CDR3 has 14 amino acids. The germline gives CDR1 SGHAT, CDR2 FQDESV (reference sequence). Trimming pared 2 bases from V and 7 bases from J, leaving 15 bases between. For the CDR3, the DNA is TGTGCCAGCAGCTTATTGGTGAGGGCGGGGGAGCAGTACTTC. Its translation is CASSLLVRAGEQYF.

The gene calls are TRBV5-1 and TRBJ2-5; 10 bases align to TRBD2. There are 16 residues in the CDR3. Germline trimming cut 4 bases from V and 4 bases from J; bases unmatched to any gene: 10. Germline V gives CDR1 SGHRS, CDR2 YFSETQ. CDR3 amino acids: CASSLNSGGAAETQYF. For the CDR3, the DNA is TGCGCCAGCAGCCTGAACAGCGGGGGGGCGGCAGAGACCCAGTACTTC.

The sample holds a few counts of this clone. This chain connects TRBV9 to TRBJ2-1, with TRBD2 matching over 8 bases. The CDR3 loop spans 18 amino acids. Germline CDR1 is SGDLS and CDR2 is YYNGEE. The V segment lost 4 bases and the J segment 9 bases; nucleotides outside the gene matches: 21. This CDR3 reads CASSPNPWESGSLTEQFF. CDR3 DNA: TGTGCCAGCAGCCCGAACCCCTGGGAAAGCGGGAGTCTGACTGAGCAGTTCTTC.

This chain connects TRBV2 to TRBJ2-1; D possibly corresponds to TRBD1 (6 bases). The CDR3 is 14 amino acids. Deletions cut 4 bases from V and 2 bases from J, with 9 bases between. Germline CDR1 SNHLY, CDR2 FYNNEI. CDR3 region: CASSGRGAYNEQFF. The CDR3 nucleotides read TGTGCCAGCAGTGGCAGGGGAGCCTACAATGAGCAGTTCTTC.

This sequence joins TRBV7-2 and TRBJ2-7; 10 bases align to TRBD1. Germline trimming cut 4 bases from V and 6 bases from J; bases unmatched to any gene: 6. CDR1 and CDR2 (germline): SGHTA, FQGNSA. There are 14 residues in the CDR3. CDR3 in DNA: TGTGCCAGCAGCTCGGGACAGGGGACGGGCGAGCAGTACTTC. Its protein is CASSSGQGTGEQYF.

The rearrangement joins TRBV5-1 to TRBJ1-4; 9 bases are a match to TRBD1. Per germline, CDR1 SGHRS and CDR2 YFSETQ. This CDR3 contains 15 residues. Losses at the gene ends were 0 bases for V and 5 bases for J; bases not matched to a gene: 2. This CDR3 is CASSLEGTGNEKLFF. CDR3 DNA sequence: TGCGCCAGCAGCTTGGAAGGGACAGGGAATGAAAAACTGTTTTTT.

The rearrangement uses TRBV10-3 and TRBJ2-7, with TRBD2 matching over 11 bases. With 0 bases clipped from V and 7 bases from J, the junction kept 5 bases outside the gene matches. From germline, CDR1 is ENHRY and CDR2 SYGVKD. There are 15 residues in the CDR3. The CDR3 DNA is TGTGCCATCAGTGAGTCGACTAGCGGGGCCCTGGAGCAGTACTTC. This gives the protein CAISESTSGALEQYF.

This clone was observed once. The chain employs TRBV6-5 and TRBJ2-7; possibly TRBD2 for D (7 bases). Germline assignment: CDR1 MNHEY and CDR2 SVGAGI. The germline V and J ends were trimmed by 7 bases and 3 bases, with 19 bases remaining between them. CDR3 length: 15 residues. CDR3 in amino acids: CASTLGLGGHYEQYF. CDR3 DNA: TGTGCCAGCACACTTGGGTTGGGGGGGCACTACGAGCAGTACTTC.

The chain is built from TRBV19 and TRBJ2-5; TRBD2 agrees at 9 bases. The germline gives CDR1 LNHDA, CDR2 SQIVND (reference sequence). The V and J ends lost 2 bases and 1 base, in that order; junction bases with no gene match: 2. This CDR3 comprises 15 residues. For the CDR3, the DNA is TGTGCCAGTAGTATAAGCGGGAGGACCCAAGAGACCCAGTACTTC. As protein: CASSISGRTQETQYF. The complete variable domain, with remaining parts taken from reference TRBV19 and TRBJ2-5, reads DGGITQSPKYLFRKEGQNVTLSCEQNLNHDAMYWYRQDPGQGLRLIYYSQIVNDFQKGDIAEGYSVSREKKESFPLTVTSAQKNPTAFYLCASSISGRTQETQYFGPGTRLLVL.

The chain links TRBV7-2 to TRBJ2-1; TRBD2 might be the D (7 bases). V shed 2 bases and J shed 10 bases, with 21 bases lying between them. Germline CDR1 and CDR2: SGHTA and FQGNSA. This CDR3 contains 16 residues. For the CDR3, the DNA is TGTGCCAGCAGCTTAAACGAGTGGAAAGCGGGACAAGAGCAGTTCTTC. Its protein is CASSLNEWKAGQEQFF.

The V gene is TRBV5-6, the J gene TRBJ2-3; 9 bases are shared with TRBD1. Germline CDR1 is SGHDT and CDR2 is YYEEEE. After removal of 5 bases from V and 1 base from J, the junction contained 5 bases not matched to a gene. The length of the CDR3 is 15 residues. Here the CDR3 reads CASRRRTGGTDTQYF. The DNA of the CDR3 is TGTGCCAGCAGACGAAGGACAGGGGGCACAGATACGCAGTATTTT.

This chain links TRBV7-2 with TRBJ2-6; a weak D match, TRBD2 (6 bases). Germline V lookup: CDR1 SGHTA, CDR2 FQGNSA. V was shortened by 1 base and J by 0 bases, with 10 bases between the two germline ends. The CDR3 is 17 amino acids. CDR3: CASSLGAGSSGANVLTF. The DNA for the CDR3 is TGTGCCAGCAGCTTAGGGGCCGGGAGCTCTGGGGCCAACGTCCTGACTTTC.

The chain links TRBV7-9 to TRBJ1-2; possibly TRBD1 for D (6 bases). V lost 4 bases and J lost 4, with 13 bases in between. Germline V CDR1 and CDR2: SEHNR, FQNEAQ (reference sequence). The CDR3 is 14 amino acids. The CDR3 region is CASSYQGGGYGYTF. The CDR3 bases are TGTGCCAGCAGCTATCAAGGGGGGGGCTATGGCTACACCTTC.

CDR3 amino acids: CASIGCGFEGAEAFF. CDR3 DNA: TGTGCCAGCATAGGGTGTGGCTTCGAGGGGGCTGAAGCTTTCTTT. This sequence joins TRBV27 and TRBJ1-1; D is possibly TRBD1 (6 bases). CDR3 length equals 15 residues. V was pared by 7 bases and J by 6 bases, with 21 bases between. Germline lookup yields CDR1 MNHEY and CDR2 SMNVEV (reference sequence).

This sequence joins TRBV30 and TRBJ2-7, with D tentatively TRBD2 (5 bases). The CDR3 loop spans 12 amino acids. CDR1 GTSNPN and CDR2 SVGIG come from the germline V gene (reference sequence). Trimming stripped 0 bases from V and 5 bases from J, with 8 bases between. Here the CDR3 reads CAWSVVGDEQYF. The CDR3 DNA sequence: TGTGCCTGGAGTGTAGTCGGGGACGAGCAGTACTTC.